A selection of T cell receptor beta chains follows, all from one sample in a study of cytotoxic CD8 clonotypes in ibrutinib-treated CLL. The table came from immunoSEQ multiplex PCR; TCRdb's copy has only in-frame clones and leaves some out. The top ten hold 5.9% of the sample, which has about 200,000 clones, roughly 77% seen once. The input for sequencing was PBMCs, taken after 12 months of ibrutinib treatment. All receptors derive from a human donor with chronic lymphocytic leukemia. The CDR3 runs from the conserved cysteine through the conserved F or W. D genes are given only for firm matches. Clone size is given for some rows only: seen once, a few or many times, or a class if the clone is expanded.

cdr3_aa,cdr3_nt,clone_size,d_call,v_call,j_call
CAWSGGRYDGYTF,TGTGCCTGGAGTGGGGGGAGGTATGATGGCTACACCTTC,NA,NA,TRBV30,TRBJ1-2
CASSSFGRRTANVLTF,TGTGCCAGCAGTTCTTTCGGCAGACGGACGGCCAACGTCCTGACTTTC,few,NA,TRBV28,TRBJ2-6
CASSPRKGAEEKLFF,TGTGCCAGCTCACCACGTAAGGGGGCTGAAGAAAAACTGTTTTTT,NA,TRBD1,TRBV18,TRBJ1-4
CSVGGPGSFSGNTIYF,TGCAGCGTTGGGGGCCCGGGAAGCTTCTCTGGAAACACCATATATTTT,NA,NA,TRBV29-1,TRBJ1-3
CAWRDRASSYEQFF,TGTGCCTGGAGAGATCGGGCTAGCAGCTATGAGCAGTTCTTC,NA,NA,TRBV30,TRBJ2-1
CASSGGVGDSPLHF,TGTGCCAGCAGTGGAGGGGTCGGGGATTCACCCCTCCACTTT,NA,NA,TRBV7-2,TRBJ1-6
CASSASGSYEQYF,TGTGCCAGCAGTGCGAGCGGGAGCTACGAGCAGTACTTC,NA,TRBD2,TRBV2,TRBJ2-7
CASSVGLAGNNEQFF,TGTGCCAGCAGCGTAGGGTTAGCGGGGAACAATGAGCAGTTCTTC,few,TRBD2,TRBV9,TRBJ2-1
CASSVTSVRQGAEAFF,TGTGCCAGCAGTGTCACTTCGGTGCGGCAGGGGGCTGAAGCTTTCTTT,once,TRBD1,TRBV2,TRBJ1-1
CASPPSGQLMNTEAFF,TGTGCCAGCCCTCCCTCGGGACAGCTCATGAACACTGAAGCTTTCTTT,once,TRBD1,TRBV28,TRBJ1-1
CASSLEGRTEGTLHF,TGCGCCAGCAGCTTGGAGGGCCGGACGGAGGGAACCCTCCACTTT,NA,NA,TRBV5-1,TRBJ1-6
CASSLGGSNNEQFF,TGTGCCAGCAGCTTGGGGGGGTCAAACAATGAGCAGTTCTTC,NA,TRBD2,TRBV7-8,TRBJ2-1
CAWKTSHSNQPQHF,TGTGCCTGGAAGACATCGCATAGCAATCAGCCCCAGCATTTT,NA,NA,TRBV30,TRBJ1-5
CASSYGPSGYEQYF,TGTGCCAGCAGTTACGGGCCTAGCGGTTACGAGCAGTACTTC,NA,TRBD2,TRBV6-5,TRBJ2-7
CASSPDTYSNQPQHF,TGTGCCAGCAGTCCGGACACCTATAGCAATCAGCCCCAGCATTTT,few,NA,TRBV6-5,TRBJ1-5
CASSRMDLRPTEAFF,TGTGCCAGCAGCCGCATGGACTTGCGGCCCACTGAAGCTTTCTTT,NA,NA,TRBV6-5,TRBJ1-1
CASSLTVSYNEQFF,TGTGCCAGCAGCTTAACCGTCAGCTACAATGAGCAGTTCTTC,NA,NA,TRBV7-9,TRBJ2-1
CASSQDPGGSGKNIQYF,TGTGCCAGCAGCCAAGACCCGGGAGGGTCGGGCAAAAACATTCAGTACTTC,NA,TRBD2,TRBV4-2,TRBJ2-4
CASSLAGPYGYTF,TGCGCCAGCAGCCTCGCGGGGCCCTATGGCTACACCTTC,NA,NA,TRBV5-1,TRBJ1-2
CASSGGLVGLETQYF,TGTGCCAGCAGCGGCGGACTAGTCGGTTTGGAGACCCAGTACTTC,NA,TRBD2,TRBV9,TRBJ2-5
CASSLGWDAWGGTQYF,TGTGCCAGCAGCTTAGGTTGGGACGCCTGGGGAGGGACCCAGTACTTC,NA,NA,TRBV7-2,TRBJ2-5
CSVQGGNTEAFF,TGCAGCGTTCAAGGGGGGAACACTGAAGCTTTCTTT,NA,NA,TRBV29-1,TRBJ1-1
CARGRGEKLFF,TGTGCCCGGGGGCGCGGGGAAAAACTGTTTTTT,NA,NA,TRBV30,TRBJ1-4
CASSSSGAPDTQYF,TGTGCCAGCAGCAGTAGCGGGGCCCCAGATACGCAGTATTTT,NA,TRBD2,TRBV7-2,TRBJ2-3
CASTKEGVGNSPLHF,TGTGCCAGCACCAAAGAAGGGGTGGGTAATTCACCCCTCCACTTT,NA,NA,TRBV7-9,TRBJ1-6
CASRDRENTEAFF,TGCGCCAGCAGGGACAGGGAAAACACTGAAGCTTTCTTT,NA,TRBD1,TRBV5-1,TRBJ1-1
CASRKGRNQPQHF,TGTGCCAGCAGGAAGGGGCGCAATCAGCCCCAGCATTTT,NA,NA,TRBV6-5,TRBJ1-5
CASSASQTRPEAFF,TGTGCCAGCAGCGCTTCACAGACGCGGCCTGAAGCTTTCTTT,NA,NA,TRBV9,TRBJ1-1
CASSFHGGGETQYF,TGCGCCAGCAGCTTTCACGGGGGGGGCGAGACCCAGTACTTC,NA,TRBD2,TRBV7-6,TRBJ2-5
CAWSVQGIGGYTF,TGTGCCTGGAGTGTACAGGGAATCGGCGGCTACACCTTC,few,NA,TRBV30,TRBJ1-2
CASSKPAGRQETQYF,TGTGCCAGCAGTAAACCGGCGGGAAGACAAGAGACCCAGTACTTC,NA,NA,TRBV2,TRBJ2-5
CASSEEGGASRDSRTYGYTF,TGTGCCAGCAGTGAAGAGGGAGGGGCCAGCCGGGACAGCCGTACTTATGGCTACACCTTC,few,TRBD1,TRBV6-1,TRBJ1-2
CASRGAGQSNEKLFF,TGTGCCAGCAGGGGGGCCGGACAGAGTAATGAAAAACTGTTTTTT,NA,NA,TRBV5-4,TRBJ1-4
CASSFRGEGYNEQFF,TGTGCCAGCAGCTTTAGGGGTGAAGGTTACAATGAGCAGTTCTTC,NA,NA,TRBV11-2,TRBJ2-1
CASSPHTGLPYEQYF,TGTGCCAGCAGCCCTCACACAGGATTACCCTACGAGCAGTACTTC,NA,NA,TRBV25-1,TRBJ2-7
CASQTGASGNTIYF,TGTGCCAGCCAGACAGGGGCCTCTGGAAACACCATATATTTT,NA,TRBD1,TRBV9,TRBJ1-3
CASSRRGGTDTQYF,TGTGCCAGCAGCCGGCGCGGGGGTACAGATACGCAGTATTTT,NA,TRBD2,TRBV7-2,TRBJ2-3
CASSLGQTGELFF,TGTGCCAGCAGCTTGGGACAGACCGGGGAGCTGTTTTTT,NA,NA,TRBV5-4,TRBJ2-2